This TCR beta chain was sequenced during a study of OX40 agonist ivuxolimab in advanced cancers. CDR3 length equals 17 residues. Germline CDR1 LGHNA, CDR2 YSLEER. V was pared by 5 bases and J by 0 bases, with 10 bases of the junction left unmatched. Only a few counts were recorded for this clone. If patients had autoimmune disease history or systemic immunosuppression, they were excluded. Assay: immunoSEQ multiplex PCR; the TCRdb copy retains only in-frame clones and omits some. The sample lists around 44,000 clones; approximately 83% were seen once. The sequencing used CD4+ or CD8+ T cells sorted from blood, collected in a trial of the OX40 agonist ivuxolimab. V usage is TRBV4-3 and J usage is TRBJ2-1, with TRBD1 matching over 7 bases. The receptor was derived from an adult with an advanced solid tumor such as melanoma, head and neck, liver or kidney cancer. CDR3 in DNA: TGCGCCAGCAGCGGACGGGGACAGCTCCTCTCCTACAATGAGCAGTTCTTC. Translation: CASSGRGQLLSYNEQFF.